This TCR beta chain was retrieved from a study of shared clonotypes between healthy human individuals. Regarding the study as a whole: Rarefaction indicated that sorted-subset sequencing remained incomplete although depth was large.

Only in-frame clones appear in the TCRdb table, and some are missing; sequencing was by immunoSEQ multiplex PCR. The sample shows 400,000 to 600,000 clones, about 96% of them seen only once. Trimming stripped 3 bases from V and 7 bases from J, with 10 bases between. Germline assignment: CDR1 DFQATT and CDR2 SNEGSKA (reference sequence). The CDR3 is made up of 11 amino acids. With regard to this clone: Its specificity is not known.

This chain links TRBV20-1 with TRBJ2-7; D unclear. This receptor was taken from a woman in her 30s in good health. The sequenced sample was naive CD4+ T cells sorted from blood. This sample's subset: CD45RA+ positively selected. CDR3 DNA: TGCAGTGCTAGTTCAAGCCAGGAGCAGTACTTC. Amino acid sequence: CSASSSQEQYF.